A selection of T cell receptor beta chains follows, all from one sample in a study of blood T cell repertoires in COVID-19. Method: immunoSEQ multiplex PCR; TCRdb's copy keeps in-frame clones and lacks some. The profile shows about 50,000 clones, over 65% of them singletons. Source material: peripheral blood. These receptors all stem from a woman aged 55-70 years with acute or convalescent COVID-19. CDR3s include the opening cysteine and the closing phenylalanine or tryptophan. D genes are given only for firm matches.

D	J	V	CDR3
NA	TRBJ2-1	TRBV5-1	CASSLSVSRNNEQFF
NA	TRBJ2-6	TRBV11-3	CASSPRKGDPGANVLTF
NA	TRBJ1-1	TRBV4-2	CASSQEPRGDEAFF
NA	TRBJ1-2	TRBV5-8	CASSLRGSYTF
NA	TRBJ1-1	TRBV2	CASSLREGFGTEAFF
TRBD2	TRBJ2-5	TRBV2	CASSQRTSGYQETQYF
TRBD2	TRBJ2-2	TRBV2	CASSGLAGTGELFF
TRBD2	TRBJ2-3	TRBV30	CAWILGLAGTDTQYF
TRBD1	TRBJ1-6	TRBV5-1	CASSSGRDRVGYSPLHF
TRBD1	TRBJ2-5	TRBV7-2	CASSLAGTGGETQYF
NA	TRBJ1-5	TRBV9	CASSVGGGNQPQHF
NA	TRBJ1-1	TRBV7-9	CASSWEGGNTEAFF
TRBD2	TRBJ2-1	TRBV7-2	CASSLFRGLAGGEQFF
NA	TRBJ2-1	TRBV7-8	CASSLGSGNEQFF
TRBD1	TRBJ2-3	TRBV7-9	CASSRMTGAGTDTQYF
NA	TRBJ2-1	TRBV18	CASSLFAGEVYNEQFF
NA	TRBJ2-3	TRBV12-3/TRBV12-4	CASSHTDTQYF
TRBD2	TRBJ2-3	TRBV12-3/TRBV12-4	CASKTSADTQYF
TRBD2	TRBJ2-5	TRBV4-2	CASSQDPRGQETQYF
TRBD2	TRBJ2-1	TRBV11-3	CASSLGTSREQFF
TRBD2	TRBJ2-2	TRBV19	CASTMGWGLADTGELFF
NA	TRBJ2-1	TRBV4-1	CASSQVASGRGQVDEQFF
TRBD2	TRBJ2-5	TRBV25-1	CASSLGTSASETQYF
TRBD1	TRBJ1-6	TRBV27	CASSLSQQGARGSPLHF
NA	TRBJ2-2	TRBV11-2	CASSFTGSNTGELFF
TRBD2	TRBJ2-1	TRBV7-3	CASSKAGGQGEQFF
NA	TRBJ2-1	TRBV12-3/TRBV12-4	CASSLVNEQFF
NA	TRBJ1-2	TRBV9	CASSVGSGGYGYTF
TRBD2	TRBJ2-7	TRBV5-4	CASSLAGDPHEQYF
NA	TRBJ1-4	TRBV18	CASSGLREGPSEKLFF
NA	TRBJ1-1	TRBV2	CASSEENWGGEAFF
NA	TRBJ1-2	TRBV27	CASSLGSGGYTF
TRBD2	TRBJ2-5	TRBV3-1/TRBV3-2	CASIPSKIAGGQETQYF
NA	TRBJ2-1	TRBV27	CASRGGVAYNEQFF
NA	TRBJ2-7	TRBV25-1	CASSEYSNEQYF
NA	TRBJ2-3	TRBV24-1	CATSSPESGTDTQYF
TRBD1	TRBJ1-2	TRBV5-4	CASSWSGQGNYGYTF
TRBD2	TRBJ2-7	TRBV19	CASSDGGSGYEQYF
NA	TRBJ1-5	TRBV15	CATSRRDRDQPQHF
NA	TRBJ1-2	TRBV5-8	CASSFLTGANYGYTF
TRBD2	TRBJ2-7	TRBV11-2	CASSLVLAGVWNEQYF
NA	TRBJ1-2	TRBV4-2	CASSQGRDGNYGYTF